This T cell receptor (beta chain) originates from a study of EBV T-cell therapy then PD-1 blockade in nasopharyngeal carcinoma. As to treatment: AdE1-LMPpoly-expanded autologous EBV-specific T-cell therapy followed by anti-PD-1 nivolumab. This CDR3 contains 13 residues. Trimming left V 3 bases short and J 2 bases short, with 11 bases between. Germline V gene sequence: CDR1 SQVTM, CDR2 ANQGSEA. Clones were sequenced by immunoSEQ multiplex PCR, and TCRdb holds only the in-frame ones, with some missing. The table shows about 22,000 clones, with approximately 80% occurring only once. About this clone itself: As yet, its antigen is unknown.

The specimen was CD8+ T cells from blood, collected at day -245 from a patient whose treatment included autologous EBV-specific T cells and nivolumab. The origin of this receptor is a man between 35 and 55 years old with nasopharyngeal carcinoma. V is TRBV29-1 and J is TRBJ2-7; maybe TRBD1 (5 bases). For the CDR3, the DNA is TGCAGCGTTGAGACAGACAACCCCTACGAGCAGTACTTC. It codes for CSVETDNPYEQYF.